One sample yielded the 28 T cell receptor beta chains listed below, sequenced in a study of cytomegalovirus exposure and HLA in healthy donors. Amplification used 60 Vbeta primers and 13 Jbeta primers. Measured with immunoSEQ multiplex PCR; TCRdb has only the in-frame clones, and not every one. This repertoire shows about 40,000 clones, about two thirds found once; its top ten account for 12%. The sample taken for sequencing was PBMCs. All receptors derive from a man in his sixties in good health and CMV-seropositive.

The chain combines TRBV27 with TRBJ2-1; D gene unclear. Looked up from germline, CDR1 is MNHEY and CDR2 is SMNVEV (reference sequence). V was clipped by 2 bases and J by 7 bases, with 9 bases between them. This CDR3 is built from 13 residues. The DNA of the CDR3 is TGTGCCAGCAGTTTAGGGCAATCTAATGAGCAGTTCTTC. Translation gives CASSLGQSNEQFF.

The chain uses TRBV19 and TRBJ1-2; no firm D call. The CDR3 totals 13 residues. Per germline, CDR1 LNHDA and CDR2 SQIVND (reference sequence). Trimming pared 7 bases from V and 5 bases from J, leaving 14 bases between. The CDR3 spells CASKGRGFYGYTF. In DNA, the CDR3 is TGTGCCAGTAAGGGCCGGGGTTTTTATGGCTACACCTTC.

This chain connects TRBV11-2 to TRBJ2-3, with 9 bases identical to TRBD1. Looked up from germline, CDR1 is SGHAT and CDR2 is FQNNGV. CDR3 length: 17 residues. V gave up 2 bases and J gave up 4 bases; unmatched junction bases: 10. The CDR3 protein is CASSLLPGQGKADTQYF. CDR3 DNA sequence: TGTGCCAGCAGCTTACTACCGGGACAGGGAAAAGCAGATACGCAGTATTTT.

The genes are TRBV11-2 and TRBJ1-1; D gene ambiguous. Germline V gives CDR1 SGHAT, CDR2 FQNNGV. Between the trimmed V and J ends, which lost 2 bases and 0 bases, there was a span of 10 bases. This CDR3 is 15 amino acids long. The CDR3 DNA reads as TGTGCCAGCAGCTTATCGAGCAGGTTGAACACTGAAGCTTTCTTT. Translated, it gives CASSLSSRLNTEAFF.

CDR3: CASSFPDRGGGYTF. DNA of the CDR3: TGTGCCAGCAGTTTTCCAGACAGGGGTGGAGGCTACACCTTC. This sequence joins TRBV6-6 and TRBJ1-2; 8 bases fit TRBD1. CDR1 MNHNY and CDR2 SVGAGI come from the germline V gene (reference sequence). Germline trimming cut 4 bases from V and 8 bases from J; bases unmatched to any gene: 9. The CDR3 is made up of 14 amino acids.

There are a few counts of this clone. The J gene is TRBJ1-4, the V gene TRBV4-1, with no clear D. The CDR3 has 16 amino acids. The V end was cut by 1 base, the J end by 8 bases, with 17 bases between. The germline V gene has CDR1 MGHRA and CDR2 YSYEKL. The CDR3 region is CASSQGSRRFAEKLFF. In nucleotides, the CDR3 is TGCGCCAGCAGCCAAGGCTCTCGGCGGTTTGCGGAAAAACTGTTTTTT.

The V and J genes are TRBV19 and TRBJ2-7; TRBD2 agrees at 8 bases. J lost 3 bases, V lost 7 bases, and 5 bases had no gene match. Germline CDR1 LNHDA, CDR2 SQIVND (reference sequence). The CDR3 runs 13 residues. This CDR3 is CASKPSGSYEQYF. CDR3 DNA sequence: TGTGCCAGTAAACCCAGCGGGAGCTACGAGCAGTACTTC.

Only a few counts were recorded for this clone. The V and J genes are TRBV11-2 and TRBJ2-1; tentatively, D is TRBD2 (5 bases). CDR3 length: 16 amino acids. CDR1 and CDR2 from the germline V gene are SGHAT and FQNNGV. V shed 2 bases and J shed 0 bases, with 11 bases lying between them. The CDR3 region is CASSLSGGFSYNEQFF. In DNA, the CDR3 is TGTGCCAGCAGCTTAAGTGGCGGGTTCTCCTACAATGAGCAGTTCTTC.

The chain has TRBV4-1 and TRBJ2-1, with TRBD2 identical over 11 bases. Germline V gene lookup returns CDR1 MGHRA and CDR2 YSYEKL. This CDR3 is built from 19 residues. The ends lost 1 base at V and 2 bases at J; junction bases unmatched: 10. The CDR3 loop reads CASSQVATSGIVPYNEQFF. CDR3 nucleotide sequence: TGCGCCAGCAGCCAAGTGGCGACTAGCGGGATTGTACCCTACAATGAGCAGTTCTTC.

The chain uses TRBV7-9 and TRBJ2-5; weak D call: TRBD1 (5 bases). With 4 bases removed from V and 4 bases from J, the gap between germline ends came to 7 bases. The germline gives CDR1 SEHNR, CDR2 FQNEAQ (reference sequence). This CDR3 has 12 residues. The CDR3 is CASSSTGETQYF. In DNA, the CDR3 is TGTGCCAGCAGCTCAACAGGAGAGACCCAGTACTTC.

The rearrangement uses TRBV5-1 and TRBJ2-1; TRBD2 matches at 7 bases. The CDR3 runs 14 residues. Germline V gene sequence: CDR1 SGHRS, CDR2 YFSETQ. With 5 bases clipped from V and 8 bases from J, the junction kept 10 bases outside the gene matches. The CDR3 protein is CASRQTRLADEQFF. The CDR3 DNA follows: TGCGCCAGCAGACAGACCCGACTAGCCGATGAGCAGTTCTTC.

The chain joins TRBV13 to TRBJ2-7; 11 bases are shared with TRBD1. Germline-derived CDR1 and CDR2 are PRHDT and FYEKMQ (reference sequence). CDR3 length: 15 amino acids. Trimming removed 4 bases from V and 3 bases from J; junction bases left unmatched: 5. This CDR3 reads CASSSGQGAFYEQYF. The CDR3 DNA is TGTGCCAGCAGCTCCGGACAGGGGGCATTCTACGAGCAGTACTTC.

This clone was seen once. The chain has TRBV15 and TRBJ2-1; the match to TRBD2 covers 7 bases. Germline-derived CDR1 and CDR2 are LNHNV and YYDKDF (reference sequence). V gave up 7 bases and J gave up 2 bases; unmatched junction bases: 8. The CDR3 has 15 amino acids. The CDR3: CATMRGRGTYNEQFF. CDR3 in DNA: TGTGCCACCATGCGCGGGAGAGGCACCTACAATGAGCAGTTCTTC.

The chain has TRBV5-6 and TRBJ1-2, with D maybe TRBD1 (6 bases). The germline V and J ends were trimmed by 4 bases and 5 bases, with 12 bases remaining between them. There are 13 residues in the CDR3. Germline lookup yields CDR1 SGHDT and CDR2 YYEEEE. This chain's CDR3 is CASSRDRPYGYTF. Written as DNA, the CDR3 is TGTGCCAGCAGCCGCGACAGGCCTTATGGCTACACCTTC.

The V gene is TRBV30, the J gene TRBJ2-7; a weak D match, TRBD2 (5 bases). The CDR3 consists of 13 residues. Germline V gene lookup returns CDR1 GTSNPN and CDR2 SVGIG (reference sequence). Trimming removed 4 bases at V and 0 bases at J, with 10 bases between. As DNA, the CDR3 is TGTGCCTGGACCCCGGGGAGCTCCTACGAGCAGTACTTC. It codes for CAWTPGSSYEQYF.

In its sample, this clone was seen a few times. The gene calls are TRBV7-2 and TRBJ2-2; 11 nucleotides match TRBD2. The junction had 4 bases not matched to a gene; V was cut back by 3 bases and J by 10 bases. This CDR3 has 14 amino acids. Germline CDR1 is SGHTA and CDR2 is FQGNSA. CDR3 DNA sequence: TGTGCCAGCAGCTTCGGGACTAGCGGACCGGAGCTGTTTTTT. Its protein product is CASSFGTSGPELFF.

V is TRBV7-9 and J is TRBJ2-2; maybe TRBD2 (7 bases). Germline values: CDR1 SEHNR, CDR2 FQNEAQ (reference sequence). Trimming stripped 6 bases from V and 4 bases from J, with 18 bases between. This CDR3 region has 16 residues. CDR3 coding DNA: TGTGCCAGCAGTCGACTCCGGGGGGCTGGCACCGGGGAGCTGTTTTTT. Translation gives CASSRLRGAGTGELFF.

This chain uses TRBV13 with TRBJ2-5; D is uncertain. Trimming shortened V by 3 bases and J by 3 bases, and 14 bases separated the two germline ends. This CDR3 is built from 15 residues. Germline assignment: CDR1 PRHDT and CDR2 FYEKMQ (reference sequence). In nucleotides, the CDR3 is TGTGCCAGCAGCTTGATTACCGACAAAAAAGAGACCCAGTACTTC. Protein product: CASSLITDKKETQYF.

This chain uses TRBV2 with TRBJ2-7; 8 bases match TRBD2. CDR1 is SNHLY and CDR2 is FYNNEI in the germline V gene. Trimming removed 6 bases from V and 4 bases from J; junction bases left unmatched: 11. The CDR3 has 15 amino acids. Here the CDR3 DNA reads TGTGCCAGCAGGTGGGAAGCGGGAGTATATTACGAGCAGTACTTC. Protein: CASRWEAGVYYEQYF.

This clone was seen a handful of times. V and J are TRBV7-6 and TRBJ1-4; 10 positions agree with TRBD1. The germline CDR1 and CDR2 sequences are SGHVS and FNYEAQ. Losses at the gene ends were 1 base for V and 0 bases for J; bases not matched to a gene: 5. CDR3 length equals 18 residues. CDR3 amino acids: CASSLGVGTGATNEKLFF. The CDR3 DNA reads TGTGCCAGCAGCTTAGGGGTCGGGACAGGGGCAACTAATGAAAAACTGTTTTTT.

The chain joins TRBV19 to TRBJ2-1; perhaps TRBD2 as D (6 bases). With 6 bases removed from V and 0 bases from J, the gap between germline ends came to 18 bases. Germline assignment: CDR1 LNHDA and CDR2 SQIVND (reference sequence). The CDR3 is 17 amino acids. This CDR3 reads CASRISVRGRSYNEQFF. CDR3 bases: TGTGCCAGTAGAATCTCCGTGCGGGGTCGCTCCTACAATGAGCAGTTCTTC.

This chain connects TRBV18 to TRBJ1-2; D unresolved. The CDR3 totals 18 residues. Trimming removed 1 base at V and 4 bases at J, with 22 bases between. CDR1 is KGHSH and CDR2 is LQKENI in the germline V gene. CDR3 coding DNA: TGTGCCAGCTCACCACGAAACTGGCCCACGACTACATTCTATGGCTACACCTTC. Translated, it gives CASSPRNWPTTTFYGYTF.

This clone has just one count. This chain uses TRBV23-1 with TRBJ1-2; D is ambiguous. TRBV23-1 is filed as an ORF, its function uncertain. Trimming removed 2 bases from V and 7 bases from J, with 8 bases in between. This CDR3 region has 12 residues. This CDR3 is CASSQPDFGYTF. In DNA, the CDR3 is TGCGCCAGCAGTCAACCCGACTTTGGCTACACCTTC.

The chain is built from TRBV12-2 and TRBJ2-1; TRBD2, the table's D call, lacks a check against the DNA. TRBV12-2 is noted as a pseudogene. This CDR3 has 17 residues. CDR3 DNA sequence: TGTGCAAGTCGCTCCCGGCTGGGACTAGCGGGTTACAATGAGCAGTTCTTC. Protein: CASRSRLGLAGYNEQFF.

This CDR3 reads CASRGDFSTDTQYF. CDR3 coding DNA: TGTGCCAGCAGGGGGGACTTTTCCACAGATACGCAGTATTTT. V usage is TRBV27 and J usage is TRBJ2-3; a possible D gene is TRBD2 (6 bases). The CDR3 covers 14 residues. The germline CDR1 and CDR2 sequences are MNHEY and SMNVEV (reference sequence). The ends were cut back, 6 bases at V and 2 bases at J, with 12 bases in the middle.

The chain is built from TRBV11-2 and TRBJ1-2; D is perhaps TRBD1 (6 bases). V lost 5 bases to trimming and J lost 3 bases, with 10 bases between them. Germline CDR1 is SGHAT and CDR2 is FQNNGV. This CDR3 has 13 amino acids. Here the CDR3 DNA reads TGTGCCAGCAGCCCGGGACAAGACTATGGCTACACCTTC. Its translation: CASSPGQDYGYTF.

The CDR3 nucleotides are TGTGCCACCAGCAGGGACCGACAGCCAACTAATGAAAAACTGTTTTTT. Protein sequence: CATSRDRQPTNEKLFF. The chain joins TRBV15 to TRBJ1-4, with D perhaps matching TRBD1 (5 bases). The V end lost 3 bases, the J end lost 0 bases, and 11 bases lay between the germline ends. The CDR3 runs 16 residues. Germline loops: CDR1 LNHNV, CDR2 YYDKDF (reference sequence).

The V gene is TRBV29-1, the J gene TRBJ1-2; 8 bases fit TRBD1. This CDR3 has 17 residues. Germline V CDR1 and CDR2: SQVTM, ANQGSEA. V lost 6 bases to trimming and J lost 1 base; unmatched junction nucleotides: 16. CDR3 sequence (DNA): TGCAGCGTCGGATCCGAGATCAGGACAGGGAATAACTATGGCTACACCTTC. Protein sequence: CSVGSEIRTGNNYGYTF.